Below, one TCR beta chain is given with its context. There is no known antigen for this receptor. Per-base quality was not reported, and no clone a single base away is much larger than it. This sample stems from a study of shared clonotypes between healthy human individuals (dated by TCRdb to about 2020). For context, the study as a whole: Three men and a couple of women, aged 18 to 49 years, made up the cohort. For each donor, CD4 naive and CD4 memory were each given three plates, CD8 naive was given two plates, and CD8 memory was given one plate. To estimate repertoire size and how much clonotype sharing occurs between individuals, the study deeply sequenced the blood TCR repertoires of roughly 5 healthy adults. Libraries were prepared and TCR repertoires were sequenced by different laboratories using diverse techniques, in order to increase sequencing depth and limit assay-specific biases. Per donor, leukapheresis produced somewhere between about 0.8 and 9 billion PBMCs. The investigation overall reported the following: Because the study included only a small number of donors, the genetic and exposure-history diversity represented was limited. Compared with non-shared clonotypes, the clonotypes found in all four sorted-subset donors had higher generation probabilities. Estimated clonotype richness was generally larger for naive than for memory subsets. Incomplete sequencing was indicated by rarefaction of sorted-subset datasets, despite the large sequencing depth. Across a few donors, approximately 5% of naive CD4, approximately 3.6% of naive CD8, about 2.3% of memory CD4, and approximately 0.4% of memory CD8 clonotypes were shared. Based on pairwise subsampling, the degree of clonotype sharing among donors was expected to be affected by sequencing depth. Sampling was restricted to blood, and TCR repertoires in tissues likely differ from the TCR repertoires found in blood.

Using the deep immunoSEQ assay, TCR CDR3 regions were amplified from genomic DNA by multiplex PCR. Genomic DNA extracted from each cell subset was distributed evenly over all wells of several immunoSEQ 96-well plates, and each plate served as one replicate. For sorted subsets, about 200 ng genomic DNA, equal to 30,000 to 35,000 T cell genomes, was loaded into each replicate PCR. Purified libraries were quantified with a Qubit 3.0 fluorometer, sized on a Bioanalyzer 2100, and re-quantified with the KAPA Library Quantification kit. A separate single-read 150-cycle Illumina NextSeq 550 flow cell was used to sequence each immunoSEQ 96-well plate. The original methods were these. The immunoSEQ output contained only junctional sequences without quality scores, so filtering could not match that applied to full-length reads. To assign V/J genes and CDR3, sequences were annotated against IMGT germline references using PyIR, a Python wrapper for IgBLAST v1.9. Reads were filtered out if the reads had weak V/J assignments (E-value above 1e-6), no CDR3, stop codons, out-of-frame junctions, or ambiguous translated residues. V3J clonotypes were defined as sequences sharing the same inferred V gene, J gene, and CDR3 amino acid sequence. Percentage overlap between repertoires was calculated by dividing the number of shared unique clonotypes by the size of the smaller repertoire. Three approaches were used to assess repertoire richness: RTK rarefaction, the Chao1 estimator, and Recon v2.1 estimates of unobserved clonotypes. Generation probabilities were computed with OLGA for all TCRbeta clonotypes obtained by the gDNA method from several donors. What TCRdb holds here is the immuneACCESS table cut down to in-frame rearrangements. Part of the clones is not present; checked against another copy, under half of the missing clones reflect an unresolved V gene, and the others are unexplained. V, J and clone size are taken as reported in that table, and D and trimming were inferred from the DNA itself. The sample has about 1.5 million clones on record, approximately 98% of them singletons. In total, the top ten clones hold approximately 0.44% of the sample.

Spanning cysteine to phenylalanine, the CDR3 consists of 15 amino acids. The entry retains the CDR3 DNA only, 45 bases that are in frame from base 1. V and J are trimmed by 7 bases and 6 bases, and the gene matches miss 13 bases of the junction. The germline V gene gives CDR1 as SGHTA and CDR2 as FQGNSA. The donors were healthy, HIV-negative adults who had no recently reported acute infections or vaccinations. Only Caucasian adults living in Nashville, Tennessee, USA were represented among the donors. Magnetic negative selection was used to enrich CD4+ T cells, after which naive cells were positively selected on CD45RA and the negative fraction became the memory subset. Blood was obtained by leukapheresis, after which PBMCs were separated by Ficoll-Histopaque density gradient centrifugation and cryopreserved in liquid nitrogen vapor phase. Analytical flow cytometry was used to check the purity and quantity of every magnetically sorted T cell population. Genomic DNA was isolated from every sorted fraction and measured by UV absorbance on a Nanodrop 2000c.

The sample was naive CD4+ T cells sorted from blood. This specimen's cell subset or site label, interpreted: CD45RA+ positively selected. This receptor was taken from a man aged 30-40 years in good health. The rearrangement joined TRBV7-2 to TRBJ2-3, with 7 central nucleotides matching TRBD2. The CDR3 reads as follows: CASTLGGGPGDTQYF. The DNA is TGTGCCAGCACCCTTGGGGGAGGGCCAGGGGATACGCAGTATTTT. The full variable domain, with segments outside the CDR3 supplied by the reference TRBV7-2 and TRBJ2-3 proteins, appears as GAGVSQSPSNKVTEKGKDVELRCDPISGHTALYWYRQSLGQGLEFLIYFQGNSAPDKSGLPSDRFSAERTGGSVSTLTIQRTQQEDSAVYLCASTLGGGPGDTQYFGPGTRLTVL.